A single sample is the source of the 12 T cell receptor beta chains below, sequenced in a study of T cell responses to AZD1222 COVID-19 vaccine. Sequenced by immunoSEQ multiplex PCR; TCRdb stores in-frame clones only, minus some. The repertoire holds about 19,000 clones, with about four fifths as singletons. Sequenced here: peripheral blood, sampled 28 days after the second AZD1222 dose. All receptors come from an adult who received the AZD1222 COVID-19 vaccine.

This sequence joins TRBV5-6 and TRBJ1-2, with no clear D. The CDR3 runs to 13 residues. The V end lost 4 bases, the J end lost 4 bases, and 11 bases lay between the germline ends. CDR1 is SGHDT, CDR2 YYEEEE, per germline. CDR3 amino acids: CASSITRGYGYTF. Written as DNA, the CDR3 is TGTGCCAGCAGCATTACCCGAGGCTATGGCTACACCTTC. The variable domain in full, completed from reference TRBV5-6 and TRBJ1-2, reads DAGVTQSPTHLIKTRGQQVTLRCSPKSGHDTVSWYQQALGQGPQFIFQYYEEEERQRGNFPDRFSGHQFPNYSSELNVNALLLGDSALYLCASSITRGYGYTFGSGTRLTVV.

The table lists this clone with a count of one. The chain has TRBV6-4 and TRBJ2-3; TRBD2 agrees at 15 bases. Germline V lookup: CDR1 MRHNA, CDR2 SNTAGT. This CDR3 region has 18 residues. The V segment lost 6 bases and the J segment 3 bases; nucleotides outside the gene matches: 10. CDR3 sequence (DNA): TGTGCCAGCAGGAAGGGACTAGCGGGAGGTGTCACTACAGATACGCAGTATTTT. Translated, it gives CASRKGLAGGVTTDTQYF.

The chain is built from TRBV28 and TRBJ1-2, with D unclear. Germline assignment: CDR1 MDHEN and CDR2 SYDVKM. Trimming pared 2 bases from V and 5 bases from J, leaving 12 bases between. The CDR3 contains 14 residues. The CDR3 bases are TGTGCCAGCAGTTTAGTTTCTGAAGGGTATGGCTACACCTTC. This translates into CASSLVSEGYGYTF.

The chain has TRBV11-1 and TRBJ1-1; no clear D. Germline V gene lookup returns CDR1 SGHAT and CDR2 FQDESV (reference sequence). Deletions cut 4 bases from V and 0 bases from J, with 6 bases between. This CDR3 is 13 amino acids long. In nucleotides, the CDR3 is TGTGCCAGCAGCTCCTCGGTGAACACTGAAGCTTTCTTT. Encoded protein: CASSSSVNTEAFF. Using reference TRBV11-1 and TRBJ1-1 for the parts outside the CDR3, the full variable domain is EAEVAQSPRYKITEKSQAVAFWCDPISGHATLYWYRQILGQGPELLVQFQDESVVDDSQLPKDRFSAERLKGVDSTLKIQPAELGDSAMYLCASSSSVNTEAFFGQGTRLTVV.

The gene calls are TRBV9 and TRBJ2-2; 7 bases align to TRBD2. CDR1 is SGDLS, CDR2 YYNGEE, per germline. The junction had 12 bases not matched to a gene; V was cut back by 3 bases and J by 7 bases. The CDR3 has 16 amino acids. CDR3 sequence: CASSAQIGAGIGELFF. CDR3 coding DNA: TGTGCCAGCAGCGCCCAAATCGGAGCGGGAATCGGGGAGCTGTTTTTT.

This clone has a single count. Other DNA sequences from this sample encode an identical CDR3 as well. The CDR3 nucleotides are TGCAGCGTCGTGAACACTGAAGCTTTCTTT. This sequence encodes CSVVNTEAFF. This sequence joins TRBV29-1 and TRBJ1-1; D ambiguous. Germline values: CDR1 SQVTM, CDR2 ANQGSEA. CDR3 length: 10 residues. V lost 6 bases and J lost 0, with 2 bases in between.

V usage is TRBV7-3 and J usage is TRBJ2-2, with 7 bases identical to TRBD2. The CDR3 is made up of 14 amino acids. Losses at the gene ends were 0 bases for V and 8 bases for J; bases not matched to a gene: 3. Germline CDR1 and CDR2: SGHTA and FQGTGA. CDR3 loop: CASSLTAGSGELFF. The CDR3 DNA reads as TGTGCCAGCAGCTTAACAGCGGGGTCGGGGGAGCTGTTTTTT.

The DNA of the CDR3 is TGTGCCAGCAGTTCGGTTAACTATGGCTACACCTTC. Translated, it gives CASSSVNYGYTF. The V call is TRBV6-6, the J call TRBJ1-2; the D is unclear. Germline V CDR1 and CDR2: MNHNY, SVGAGI (reference sequence). The length of the CDR3 is 12 residues. The germline V and J ends were trimmed by 4 bases and 1 base, with 4 bases remaining between them.

V is TRBV5-4 and J is TRBJ2-1; TRBD2 agrees at 9 bases. The CDR3 has 15 residues. Germline V gene sequence: CDR1 SGHNT, CDR2 YYREEE (reference sequence). Trimming removed 2 bases from V and 5 bases from J; junction bases left unmatched: 5. CDR3 region: CASSFPSGMNNEQFF. In DNA, the CDR3 is TGTGCCAGCAGCTTCCCTAGCGGGATGAACAATGAGCAGTTCTTC. Looking up the rest from reference TRBV5-4 and TRBJ2-1 gives the full variable domain: ETGVTQSPTHLIKTRGQQVTLRCSSQSGHNTVSWYQQALGQGPQFIFQYYREEENGRGNFPPRFSGLQFPNYSSELNVNALELDDSALYLCASSFPSGMNNEQFFGPGTRLTVL.

The chain uses TRBV29-1 and TRBJ2-6; possible D gene TRBD2, 5 bases. The CDR3 has 13 residues. Deletions cut 5 bases from V and 2 bases from J, with 7 bases between. Per germline, CDR1 SQVTM and CDR2 ANQGSEA. The CDR3 loop is CSVRGTGANVLTF. The CDR3 DNA reads as TGCAGCGTTCGAGGGACTGGGGCCAACGTCCTGACTTTC. The variable domain in full, with the rest retrieved from reference TRBV29-1 and TRBJ2-6, is SAVISQKPSRDICQRGTSLTIQCQVDSQVTMMFWYRQQPGQSLTLIATANQGSEATYESGFVIDKFPISRPNLTFSTLTVSNMSPEDSSIYLCSVRGTGANVLTFGAGSRLTVL.

The rearrangement joins TRBV5-1 to TRBJ1-1; no definite D call. The germline V and J ends were trimmed by 1 base and 1 base, with 11 bases remaining between them. The germline V gene has CDR1 SGHRS and CDR2 YFSETQ. The CDR3 length is 15 residues. The DNA for the CDR3 is TGCGCCAGCAGCTTGTCCAACGCGGCGAACACTGAAGCTTTCTTT. It encodes CASSLSNAANTEAFF.

This clone was counted once. The chain combines TRBV5-4 with TRBJ2-2; D is undetermined. V lost 6 bases and J lost 0, with 12 bases in between. The CDR3 has 15 residues. CDR1 is SGHNT, CDR2 YYREEE, per germline (reference sequence). CDR3 DNA: TGTGCCAGCACCGAATGGGCCTCGAACACCGGGGAGCTGTTTTTT. Translation gives CASTEWASNTGELFF.